The clone carrying this T cell receptor (beta chain) was counted ten times or more. The record originates from a study of Graves' ophthalmopathy and Graves' hyperthyroidism. RNA transcripts were the source from which TCR beta CDR3 regions were amplified. Following a first-round RT-PCR that used HTBI primers, a second-round multiplex PCR was carried out. TCRdb fed the multiplex PCR reads into MiXCR, producing one record per CDR3 protein. This sample yields about 410,000 distinct CDR3 sequences, of which around 16% are seen a single time; approximately 1.4% belongs to the top ten. Looked up from germline, CDR1 is LNHDA and CDR2 is SQIVND (reference sequence). V was clipped by 7 bases and J by 5 bases, with 23 bases between them. The CDR3 is made up of 16 amino acids.

The chain links TRBV19 to TRBJ1-1; the D gene is possibly TRBD1 (6 bases). Material: peripheral blood. The receptor was derived from a woman between 18 and 29 years old with Graves' ophthalmopathy. The CDR3 DNA is TGTGCCAGTACCTTGACACGGATACAGGGTCCAACTGAAGCTTTCTTT. This gives the protein CASTLTRIQGPTEAFF.